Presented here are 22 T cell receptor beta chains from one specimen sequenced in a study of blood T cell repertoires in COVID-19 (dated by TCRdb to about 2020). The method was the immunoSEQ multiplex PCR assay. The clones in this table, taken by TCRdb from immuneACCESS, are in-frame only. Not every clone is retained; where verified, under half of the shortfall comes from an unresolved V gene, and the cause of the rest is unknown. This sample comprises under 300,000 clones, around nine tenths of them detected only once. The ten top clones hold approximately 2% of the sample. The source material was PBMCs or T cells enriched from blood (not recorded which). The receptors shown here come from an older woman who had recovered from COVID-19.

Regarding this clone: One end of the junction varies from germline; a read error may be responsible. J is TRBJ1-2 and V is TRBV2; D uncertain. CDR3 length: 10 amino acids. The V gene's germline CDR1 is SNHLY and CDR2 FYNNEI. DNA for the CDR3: TGTGCCAGCAGTGAAACGAACTGCTACTTC. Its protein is CASSETNCYF.

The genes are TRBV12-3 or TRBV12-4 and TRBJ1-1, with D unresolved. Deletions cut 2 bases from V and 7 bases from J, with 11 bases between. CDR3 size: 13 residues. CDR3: CASSLRSAGEAFF. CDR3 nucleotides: TGTGCCAGCAGTTTAAGGTCGGCAGGTGAAGCTTTCTTT.

Here the CDR3 DNA reads TGTGCCAGCAGCTTATTGCCAGGGGGGAACACCGGGGAGCTGTTTTTT. Residues: CASSLLPGGNTGELFF. The V and J genes are TRBV7-3 and TRBJ2-2, with 7 bases matching TRBD1. The V gene's germline CDR1 is SGHTA and CDR2 FQGTGA. V lost 2 bases, J lost 1 base, and 4 bases stayed unmatched. This CDR3 is built from 16 residues. Full variable domain (rest looked up from reference TRBV7-3 and TRBJ2-2): GAGVSQTPSNKVTEKGKYVELRCDPISGHTALYWYRQSLGQGPEFLIYFQGTGAADDSGLPNDRFFAVRPEGSVSTLKIQRTERGDSAVYLCASSLLPGGNTGELFFGEGSRLTVL.

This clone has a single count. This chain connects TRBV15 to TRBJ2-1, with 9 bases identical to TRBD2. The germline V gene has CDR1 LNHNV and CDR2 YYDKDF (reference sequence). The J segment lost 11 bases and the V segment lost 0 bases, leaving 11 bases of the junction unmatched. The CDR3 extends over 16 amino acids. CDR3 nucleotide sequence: TGTGCCACCAGCAGAGATATTGCGGCGGGAGGGCCAAAGCAGTTCTTC. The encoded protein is CATSRDIAAGGPKQFF.

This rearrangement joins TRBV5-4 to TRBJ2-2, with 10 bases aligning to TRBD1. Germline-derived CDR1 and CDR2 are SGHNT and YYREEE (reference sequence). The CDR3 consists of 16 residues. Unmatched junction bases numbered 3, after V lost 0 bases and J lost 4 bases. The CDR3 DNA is TGTGCCAGCAGCTTGGTCGGGACAGGGGCCACCGGGGAGCTGTTTTTT. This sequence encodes CASSLVGTGATGELFF. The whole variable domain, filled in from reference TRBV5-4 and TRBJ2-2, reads ETGVTQSPTHLIKTRGQQVTLRCSSQSGHNTVSWYQQALGQGPQFIFQYYREEENGRGNFPPRFSGLQFPNYSSELNVNALELDDSALYLCASSLVGTGATGELFFGEGSRLTVL.

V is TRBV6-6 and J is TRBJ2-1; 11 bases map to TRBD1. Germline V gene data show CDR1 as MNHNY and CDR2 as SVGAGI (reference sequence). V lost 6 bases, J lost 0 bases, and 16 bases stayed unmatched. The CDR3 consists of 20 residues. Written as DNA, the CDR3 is TGTGCCAGCAGCCTGGACAGGGGGCGGCTAGCGGGATCCTCCTACAATGAGCAGTTCTTC. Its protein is CASSLDRGRLAGSSYNEQFF.

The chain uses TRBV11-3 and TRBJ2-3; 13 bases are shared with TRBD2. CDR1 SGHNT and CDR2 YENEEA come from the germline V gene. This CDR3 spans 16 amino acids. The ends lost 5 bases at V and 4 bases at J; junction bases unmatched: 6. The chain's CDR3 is CASSGYTSGRADTQYF. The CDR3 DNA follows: TGTGCCAGCAGCGGCTACACTAGCGGGAGGGCAGATACGCAGTATTTT.

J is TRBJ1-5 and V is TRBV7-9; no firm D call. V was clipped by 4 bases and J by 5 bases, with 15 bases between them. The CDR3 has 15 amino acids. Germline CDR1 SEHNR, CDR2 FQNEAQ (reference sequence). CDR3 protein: CASSSTGEVYQPQHF. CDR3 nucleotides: TGTGCCAGCAGCTCGACGGGAGAGGTATATCAGCCCCAGCATTTT.

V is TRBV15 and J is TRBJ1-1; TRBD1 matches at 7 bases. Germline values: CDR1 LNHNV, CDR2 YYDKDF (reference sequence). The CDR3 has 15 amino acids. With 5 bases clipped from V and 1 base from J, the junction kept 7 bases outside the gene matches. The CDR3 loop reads CATSSGTAENTEAFF. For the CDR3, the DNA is TGTGCCACCAGCTCCGGGACAGCTGAGAACACTGAAGCTTTCTTT.

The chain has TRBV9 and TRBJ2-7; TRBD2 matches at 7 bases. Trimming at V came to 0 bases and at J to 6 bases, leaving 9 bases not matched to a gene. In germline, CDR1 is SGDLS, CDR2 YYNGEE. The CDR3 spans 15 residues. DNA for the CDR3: TGTGCCAGCAGCGTAGATCCGGCGGGAGCGGTCGAGCAGTACTTC. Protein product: CASSVDPAGAVEQYF.

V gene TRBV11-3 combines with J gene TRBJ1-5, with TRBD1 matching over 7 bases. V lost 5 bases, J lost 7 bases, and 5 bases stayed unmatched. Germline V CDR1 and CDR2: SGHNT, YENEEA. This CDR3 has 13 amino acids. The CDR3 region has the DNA TGTGCCAGCAGCAAGGGGGCCTACCAGCCCCAGCATTTT. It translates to CASSKGAYQPQHF.

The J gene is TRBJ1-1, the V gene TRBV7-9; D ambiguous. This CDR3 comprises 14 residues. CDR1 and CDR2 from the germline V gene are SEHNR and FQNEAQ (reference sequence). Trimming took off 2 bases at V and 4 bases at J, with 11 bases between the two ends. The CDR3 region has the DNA TGTGCCAGCAGCTTAATTGAGGGTGTCACTGAAGCTTTCTTT. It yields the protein CASSLIEGVTEAFF.

The CDR3 here is CATSDVAGNSYEQYF. The CDR3 DNA follows: TGTGCCACCAGTGACGTAGCGGGGAACTCCTACGAGCAGTACTTC. The chain recombines TRBV24-1 with TRBJ2-7; 8 bases line up with TRBD2. Per the germline V gene, CDR1 is KGHDR and CDR2 is SFDVKD. The V segment lost 4 bases and the J segment 0 bases; nucleotides outside the gene matches: 4. The CDR3 spans 15 residues.

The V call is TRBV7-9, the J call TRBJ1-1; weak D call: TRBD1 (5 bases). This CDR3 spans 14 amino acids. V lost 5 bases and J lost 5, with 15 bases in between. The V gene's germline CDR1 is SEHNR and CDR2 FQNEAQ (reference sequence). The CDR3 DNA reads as TGTGCCAGCAGCGAAGTTTTTTCAGGGACTGAAGCTTTCTTT. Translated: CASSEVFSGTEAFF.

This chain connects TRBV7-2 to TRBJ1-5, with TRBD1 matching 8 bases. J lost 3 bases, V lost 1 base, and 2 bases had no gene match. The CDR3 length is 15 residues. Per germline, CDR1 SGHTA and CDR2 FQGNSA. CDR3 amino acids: CASSLVGQANQPQHF. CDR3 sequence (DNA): TGTGCCAGCAGCTTAGTGGGACAGGCCAATCAGCCCCAGCATTTT.

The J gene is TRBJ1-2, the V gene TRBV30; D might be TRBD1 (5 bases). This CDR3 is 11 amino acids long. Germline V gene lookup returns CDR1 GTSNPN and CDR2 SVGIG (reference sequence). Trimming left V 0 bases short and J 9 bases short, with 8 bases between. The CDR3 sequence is CAWSVGARYTF. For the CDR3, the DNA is TGTGCCTGGAGTGTAGGGGCCCGCTACACCTTC.

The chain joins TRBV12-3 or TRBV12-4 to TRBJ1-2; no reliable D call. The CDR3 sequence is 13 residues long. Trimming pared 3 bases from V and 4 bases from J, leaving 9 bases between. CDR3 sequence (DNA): TGTGCCAGCAGTTTTTTGCTATTCTATGGCTACACCTTC. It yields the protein CASSFLLFYGYTF.

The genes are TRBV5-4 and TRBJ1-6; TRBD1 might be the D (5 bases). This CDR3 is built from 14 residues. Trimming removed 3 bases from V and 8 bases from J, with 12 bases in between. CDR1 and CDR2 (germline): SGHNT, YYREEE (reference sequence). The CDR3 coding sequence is TGTGCCAGCAGCTCAGGGAATCGGGATTCACCCCTCCACTTT. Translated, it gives CASSSGNRDSPLHF.

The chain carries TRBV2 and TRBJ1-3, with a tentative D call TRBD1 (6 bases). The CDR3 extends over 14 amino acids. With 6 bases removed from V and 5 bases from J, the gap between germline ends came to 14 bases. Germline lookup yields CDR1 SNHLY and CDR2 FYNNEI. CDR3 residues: CASSLRTARNTIYF. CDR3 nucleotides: TGTGCCAGCAGCCTTAGGACAGCCAGAAACACCATATATTTT.

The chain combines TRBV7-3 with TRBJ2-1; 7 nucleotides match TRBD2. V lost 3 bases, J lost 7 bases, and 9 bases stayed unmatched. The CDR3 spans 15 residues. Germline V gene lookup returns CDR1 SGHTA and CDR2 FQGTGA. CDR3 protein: CASSFGGGPGNEQFF. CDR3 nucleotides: TGTGCCAGCAGCTTCGGGGGAGGGCCGGGGAATGAGCAGTTCTTC.

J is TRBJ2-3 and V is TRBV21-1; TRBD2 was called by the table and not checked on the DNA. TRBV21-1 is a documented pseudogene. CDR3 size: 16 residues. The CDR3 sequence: CASTRRGGFLTDTQYF. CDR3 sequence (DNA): TGTGCCAGCACCAGAAGGGGGGGTTTCCTCACAGATACGCAGTATTTT.

The CDR3, as DNA: TGTGCCAGCACCCAGGGGGACTACGAGCAGTACTTC. Protein product: CASTQGDYEQYF. The V gene is TRBV7-8, the J gene TRBJ2-7; 7 nucleotides agree with TRBD1. Looked up from germline, CDR1 is SGHVS and CDR2 is FQNEAQ. The CDR3 totals 12 residues. Trimming removed 7 bases from V and 3 bases from J; junction bases left unmatched: 3.